This T cell receptor (beta chain) comes out of a study of cytomegalovirus exposure and HLA in healthy donors. The primer mix had 60 Vbeta and 13 Jbeta primers. Some clones are missing from TCRdb's copy, which holds only in-frame ones; the method was immunoSEQ multiplex PCR. This table has approximately 150,000 clones, more than 70% appearing once. Trimming shortened V by 3 bases and J by 0 bases, and 8 bases separated the two germline ends. The CDR3 runs 14 residues. Germline-derived CDR1 and CDR2 are LGHNA and YNFKEQ. This TCR was recovered from a male donor in good health and CMV-seronegative. The gene calls are TRBV4-2 and TRBJ2-5; D not certain. The material sequenced was PBMCs. The CDR3 DNA sequence: TGTGCCAGCAGCCAGGAGAGGTACCAAGAGACCCAGTACTTC. Translating gives CASSQERYQETQYF.